Listed here are 20 T cell receptor beta chains from one sample, sequenced in a study of cytomegalovirus exposure and HLA in healthy donors. This PCR relied on a set of 60 Vbeta primers and 13 Jbeta primers. Generated by immunoSEQ multiplex PCR, the TCRdb table keeps only in-frame clones and is missing some. This table holds 60,000 to 100,000 clones. The sample consisted of PBMCs. The source of these receptors is a man aged 30 to 39 in good health and CMV-seronegative.

The chain links TRBV9 to TRBJ2-1, with 8 bases that match TRBD2. The CDR3 sequence is 16 residues long. Germline values: CDR1 SGDLS, CDR2 YYNGEE. The V segment lost 0 bases and the J segment 5 bases; nucleotides outside the gene matches: 7. CDR3 coding DNA: TGTGCCAGCAGCGTAGGGGGTAGCGGGATAAACAATGAGCAGTTCTTC. Amino acids: CASSVGGSGINNEQFF.

V is TRBV7-2 and J is TRBJ2-7; TRBD1 agrees at 10 bases. The junction had 7 bases not matched to a gene; V was cut back by 5 bases and J by 6 bases. This CDR3 spans 14 amino acids. Per germline, CDR1 SGHTA and CDR2 FQGNSA. The CDR3 sequence is CASSRQGARGEQYF. CDR3 DNA sequence: TGTGCCAGCAGCCGACAGGGGGCGCGGGGCGAGCAGTACTTC. Using reference TRBV7-2 and TRBJ2-7 for the parts outside the CDR3, the full variable domain is GAGVSQSPSNKVTEKGKDVELRCDPISGHTALYWYRQSLGQGLEFLIYFQGNSAPDKSGLPSDRFSAERTGGSVSTLTIQRTQQEDSAVYLCASSRQGARGEQYFGPGTRLTVT.

This chain connects TRBV9 to TRBJ2-5, with 10 positions matching TRBD2. From germline, CDR1 is SGDLS and CDR2 YYNGEE. V trimming: 0 bases; J trimming: 3 bases; junction bases outside the gene matches: 5. This CDR3 region has 16 residues. This chain's CDR3 is CASSVDRAGGEETQYF. The CDR3 DNA reads TGTGCCAGCAGCGTAGATAGAGCGGGGGGGGAAGAGACCCAGTACTTC.

J is TRBJ2-7 and V is TRBV7-9; 8 nucleotides align to TRBD1. V dropped 5 bases and J dropped 4; count of bases not matched to a gene: 10. The length of the CDR3 is 15 residues. The germline gives CDR1 SEHNR, CDR2 FQNEAQ (reference sequence). The DNA for the CDR3 is TGTGCCAGCAGCCCACAGCCTTGGACAGGGTACGAGCAGTACTTC. It is translated as CASSPQPWTGYEQYF.

The chain recombines TRBV5-1 with TRBJ2-3; 10 nucleotides agree with TRBD2. The CDR3 has 15 amino acids. CDR1 SGHRS and CDR2 YFSETQ come from the germline V gene. The V gene end was trimmed by 4 bases and the J gene end by 8 bases; junction bases not matched to a gene: 10. CDR3 loop: CASSQTSGSQGTQYF. In DNA form, the CDR3 reads TGCGCCAGCAGCCAGACTAGCGGGTCTCAGGGTACGCAGTATTTT.

The chain joins TRBV4-2 to TRBJ2-7; the match to TRBD1 covers 8 bases. From germline, CDR1 is LGHNA and CDR2 YNFKEQ. There are 21 residues in the CDR3. With V trimmed by 0 bases and J by 3 bases, 22 bases remained unmatched. CDR3 protein: CASSQDLARGQLLLSVYEQYF. CDR3 nucleotide sequence: TGTGCCAGCAGCCAAGATCTCGCCAGGGGGCAACTGCTATTATCTGTCTACGAGCAGTACTTC.

The CDR3 region is CASSLDRAYSYEQYF. In DNA, the CDR3 is TGTGCCAGTAGTCTGGACAGGGCTTACTCCTACGAGCAGTACTTC. The V and J genes are TRBV19 and TRBJ2-7; 8 bases agree with TRBD1. Germline CDR1 LNHDA, CDR2 SQIVND (reference sequence). V dropped 5 bases and J dropped 0; count of bases not matched to a gene: 6. This CDR3 region has 15 residues.

Here the CDR3 DNA reads TGTGCCAGCAGCTTGCCGGGACAGGGATACAATGAGCAGTTCTTC. Its translation is CASSLPGQGYNEQFF. V usage is TRBV11-3 and J usage is TRBJ2-1; 9 bases fit TRBD1. Looked up from germline, CDR1 is SGHNT and CDR2 is YENEEA. J lost 4 bases, V lost 3 bases, and 4 bases had no gene match. The length of the CDR3 is 15 residues.

V and J are TRBV11-3 and TRBJ2-7, with D possibly being TRBD2 (5 bases). The CDR3 runs 15 residues. The germline gives CDR1 SGHNT, CDR2 YENEEA. V was cut by 1 base and J by 6 bases, with 16 bases left in between. CDR3 residues: CASSLVGLATSEQYF. CDR3 coding DNA: TGTGCCAGCAGCTTAGTCGGACTCGCCACCAGCGAGCAGTACTTC. Supplemented by reference TRBV11-3 and TRBJ2-7, the full variable domain reads EAGVVQSPRYKIIEKKQPVAFWCNPISGHNTLYWYLQNLGQGPELLIRYENEEAVDDSQLPKDRFSAERLKGVDSTLKIQPAELGDSAVYLCASSLVGLATSEQYFGPGTRLTVT.

This rearrangement joins TRBV19 to TRBJ2-2, with 14 bases matching TRBD2. Germline values: CDR1 LNHDA, CDR2 SQIVND (reference sequence). The CDR3 is 19 residues long. Unmatched junction bases numbered 10, after V lost 6 bases and J lost 1 base. The CDR3 region has the DNA TGTGCCAGTAGGAGCCGCTGGACTAGCGGGAGGCAGAACACCGGGGAGCTGTTTTTT. Its protein product is CASRSRWTSGRQNTGELFF.

The gene calls are TRBV19 and TRBJ2-7; perhaps TRBD1 as D (5 bases). Germline CDR1 and CDR2: LNHDA and SQIVND (reference sequence). This CDR3 comprises 14 residues. Trimming stripped 4 bases from V and 7 bases from J, with 17 bases between. The CDR3 DNA sequence: TGTGCCAGTAGTAAATACAGGTCCTCTTGGGAGCAGTACTTC. It translates to CASSKYRSSWEQYF.

This chain links TRBV4-2 with TRBJ1-1, with D tentatively TRBD1 (5 bases). The CDR3 spans 14 residues. The V gene's germline CDR1 is LGHNA and CDR2 YNFKEQ. The V end lost 8 bases, the J end lost 1 base, and 14 bases lay between the germline ends. The CDR3 loop reads CASGGGLENTEAFF. Here the CDR3 DNA reads TGTGCCAGCGGCGGGGGGTTGGAGAACACTGAAGCTTTCTTT.

The chain carries TRBV5-1 and TRBJ1-2; no clear D gene. Germline V lookup: CDR1 SGHRS, CDR2 YFSETQ. The V gene lost 0 bases and the J gene lost 2 bases, with 20 bases spanning the gap. The length of the CDR3 is 18 residues. The CDR3 protein is CASSLAVTGIFRNYGYTF. The CDR3 coding sequence is TGCGCCAGCAGCTTGGCTGTGACCGGGATCTTCAGGAACTATGGCTACACCTTC.

The V and J genes are TRBV28 and TRBJ2-5; 9 positions match TRBD2. TRBJ2-7 matches the DNA end more closely, so the J call is doubtful. This CDR3 has 17 amino acids. Germline CDR1 is MDHEN and CDR2 is SYDVKM. The CDR3 bases are TGTGCCAGCAATCGACAGGGTAGCGGGGGCCCTTCCTACGAGCAGTACTTC. It translates to CASNRQGSGGPSYEQYF.

The chain uses TRBV7-9 and TRBJ2-4; a possible D gene is TRBD1 (5 bases). The V gene's germline CDR1 is SEHNR and CDR2 FQNEAQ (reference sequence). This CDR3 region has 16 residues. Trimming removed 5 bases at V and 2 bases at J, with 16 bases between. The CDR3 nucleotides are TGTGCCAGCAGCATACTTACAGGTTTTTCCAAAAACATTCAGTACTTC. It specifies CASSILTGFSKNIQYF.

The chain joins TRBV18 to TRBJ2-5; D might be TRBD2 (6 bases). Between the trimmed V and J ends, which lost 2 bases and 5 bases, there was a span of 18 bases. This CDR3 is 16 amino acids long. Germline CDR1 KGHSH, CDR2 LQKENI. The CDR3 reads CASSPSMGGNGETQYF. The CDR3 DNA reads TGTGCCAGCTCACCATCGATGGGGGGTAACGGGGAGACCCAGTACTTC.

The chain employs TRBV15 and TRBJ2-1; weak D call: TRBD2 (6 bases). V lost 3 bases, J lost 2 bases, and 11 bases lay in between. CDR1 and CDR2 (germline): LNHNV, YYDKDF (reference sequence). The CDR3 has 15 residues. The CDR3 DNA reads TGTGCCACCAGCAGGAATGGGAGGACCTACAATGAGCAGTTCTTC. Amino acids: CATSRNGRTYNEQFF.

The genes are TRBV10-3 and TRBJ1-5; perhaps TRBD1 as D (5 bases). V lost 1 base and J 4 bases, leaving 8 bases between the germline ends. CDR3 size: 14 residues. Germline V gene sequence: CDR1 ENHRY, CDR2 SYGVKD. In DNA form, the CDR3 reads TGTGCCATCAGTGAGTTCCAGGGTAATCAGCCCCAGCATTTT. This encodes CAISEFQGNQPQHF.

The chain carries TRBV30 and TRBJ1-1; tentative D call: TRBD1 (5 bases). CDR3 length equals 11 residues. Germline V gene data show CDR1 as GTSNPN and CDR2 as SVGIG (reference sequence). The ends were cut back, 1 base at V and 10 bases at J, with 10 bases in the middle. The DNA for the CDR3 is TGTGCCTGGAGTGAGGAGGGGTTAGCTTTCTTT. Translation gives CAWSEEGLAFF.

The J gene is TRBJ2-7, the V gene TRBV13; D may be TRBD1 (5 bases). The V gene's germline CDR1 is PRHDT and CDR2 FYEKMQ (reference sequence). This CDR3 is 13 amino acids long. V was shortened by 2 bases and J by 4 bases, with 9 bases between the two germline ends. DNA for the CDR3: TGTGCCAGCAGCTTAACAGGAGCGTACGAGCAGTACTTC. Translating gives CASSLTGAYEQYF.